A selection of T cell receptor beta chains follows, all from one sample in a study of T cell responses to AZD1222 COVID-19 vaccine. Some clones are missing from TCRdb's copy, which holds only in-frame ones; the method was immunoSEQ multiplex PCR. The table has around 160,000 clones, roughly 80% seen once; the top ten hold less than 5%. Sequenced material: peripheral blood, taken on day 0 of MenACWY control vaccination. All receptors come from an adult in good health. The CDR3 runs from the conserved cysteine through the conserved F or W. The D gene is left open where the match is weak. Size is stated for part of the rows, as once, few or many counts, or as a class when the clone is expanded.

>TRBV4-1|-|TRBJ1-2|13|-
CASSPQGSGGYTF
TGCGCCAGCAGCCCGCAGGGGTCCGGTGGCTACACCTTC
>TRBV7-8|few|TRBJ1-5|13|TRBD1
CASSSDRGQPQHF
TGTGCCAGCAGCTCGGACAGGGGGCAGCCCCAGCATTTT
>TRBV5-8|-|TRBJ2-3|15|TRBD1
CASSLDRVDTDTQYF
TGTGCCAGCAGCCTGGACAGGGTCGACACAGATACGCAGTATTTT
>TRBV29-1|once|TRBJ2-5|12|TRBD1
CSGQGLGETQYF
TGCAGCGGACAGGGGTTAGGAGAGACCCAGTACTTC
>TRBV2|-|TRBJ2-5|18|TRBD2
CASSGTLLAGGYQETQYF
TGTGCCAGCAGCGGGACCCTACTAGCGGGGGGATACCAAGAGACCCAGTACTTC
>TRBV28|-|TRBJ1-1|16|-
CASSLTESRSGTEAFF
TGTGCCAGCAGTCTAACTGAGAGCAGGTCTGGGACTGAAGCTTTCTTT
>TRBV28|-|TRBJ1-1|16|-
CASSPVGAGANTEAFF
TGTGCCAGCAGCCCCGTTGGGGCAGGAGCGAACACTGAAGCTTTCTTT
>TRBV9|-|TRBJ1-2|15|TRBD1
CASSIRDRAGLGYTF
TGTGCCAGCAGCATCCGGGACAGGGCAGGTCTTGGCTACACCTTC
>TRBV6-5|-|TRBJ1-2|13|TRBD1
CASKTGQGHGYTF
TGTGCCAGCAAGACGGGACAGGGTCATGGCTACACCTTC
>TRBV5-1|-|TRBJ2-7|15|-
CASSFTTAALYEQYF
TGCGCCAGCAGCTTTACGACAGCCGCCCTCTACGAGCAGTACTTC
>TRBV4-2|-|TRBJ1-4|14|-
CASSQTDGYEKLFF
TGTGCCAGCAGCCAAACGGACGGCTATGAAAAACTGTTTTTT
>TRBV18|-|TRBJ1-2|13|-
CASSPSENYGYTF
TGTGCCAGCTCACCATCAGAAAACTATGGCTACACCTTC
>TRBV18|-|TRBJ1-2|14|-
CASSPFPRGDGYTF
TGTGCCAGCTCACCATTTCCCAGGGGCGATGGCTACACCTTC
>TRBV14|-|TRBJ2-1|14|-
CASSQDSTLREQFF
TGTGCCAGCAGCCAAGATAGTACTCTGCGGGAGCAGTTCTTC
>TRBV18|-|TRBJ1-2|15|-
CASSPPTGWSYGYTF
TGTGCCAGCTCACCCCCAACAGGCTGGTCCTATGGCTACACCTTC
>TRBV7-9|-|TRBJ1-1|12|TRBD1
CASSEDRTEAFF
TGTGCCAGCAGCGAGGACAGGACTGAAGCTTTCTTT
>TRBV21-1|-|TRBJ2-3|20|-
CASSKASGREKPSSTDTQYF
TGTGCCAGCAGCAAAGCTAGCGGACGAGAAAAGCCTTCTAGCACAGATACGCAGTATTTT
>TRBV11-2|-|TRBJ2-2|13|-
CASSLGSAGELFF
TGTGCCAGCAGCTTGGGGTCGGCCGGGGAGCTGTTTTTT
>TRBV9|-|TRBJ2-1|15|-
CASSVVGGPGNEQFF
TGTGCCAGCAGCGTAGTGGGGGGGCCGGGAAATGAGCAGTTCTTC
>TRBV6-6|-|TRBJ1-2|15|-
CASTHRAQISYGYTF
TGTGCCAGCACCCACAGGGCCCAGATCAGCTATGGCTACACCTTC
>TRBV2|-|TRBJ2-3|16|-
CASSERRELYTDTQYF
TGTGCCAGCAGTGAACGTCGAGAACTATACACAGATACGCAGTATTTT
>TRBV6-5|-|TRBJ1-6|15|-
CASSSRRDYNSPLHF
TGTGCCAGCAGTTCTCGACGGGACTATAATTCACCCCTCCACTTT
>TRBV5-6|-|TRBJ2-1|15|-
CASSLAGSAPNEQFF
TGTGCCAGCAGCTTGGCCGGGTCCGCTCCGAATGAGCAGTTCTTC
>TRBV27|few|TRBJ1-2|14|TRBD1
CASSPGQGNNGYTF
TGTGCCAGCAGTCCCGGACAGGGGAATAATGGCTACACCTTC
>TRBV7-2|-|TRBJ2-2|15|-
CASSLLGANTGELFF
TGTGCCAGCAGCTTACTCGGGGCTAACACCGGGGAGCTGTTTTTT
>TRBV12-5|-|TRBJ2-5|11|-
CASGNQETQYF
TGTGCTAGTGGAAATCAAGAGACCCAGTACTTC
>TRBV12-3/TRBV12-4|-|TRBJ2-7|12|-
CASSLRVREQYF
TGTGCCAGCAGTTTAAGGGTTAGGGAGCAGTACTTC
>TRBV10-2|-|TRBJ2-7|14|TRBD1
CASSVPGQVVEQYF
TGCGCCAGCAGTGTCCCGGGACAGGTGGTTGAGCAGTACTTC
>TRBV5-4|-|TRBJ1-2|12|-
CASSNAWGGYTF
TGTGCCAGCAGCAACGCATGGGGGGGCTACACCTTC
>TRBV6-5|-|TRBJ1-2|13|-
CASSRGSNYGYTF
TGTGCCAGCAGCAGGGGTTCCAACTATGGCTACACCTTC
>TRBV5-1|-|TRBJ1-1|16|-
CASSLLPQGLATEAFF
TGCGCCAGCAGCCTCCTCCCTCAGGGTTTGGCGACTGAAGCTTTCTTT
>TRBV29-1|-|TRBJ2-3|13|-
CSAERLAGDTQYF
TGCAGCGCCGAACGGTTAGCCGGAGATACGCAGTATTTT
>TRBV2|-|TRBJ1-5|15|TRBD1
CASRETGRRNQPQHF
TGTGCCAGCAGGGAGACAGGGCGTAGGAATCAGCCCCAGCATTTT
>TRBV7-8|-|TRBJ2-3|17|-
CASSSPWGPIGGDTQYF
TGTGCCAGCAGCTCACCTTGGGGACCAATTGGAGGAGATACGCAGTATTTT
>TRBV28|-|TRBJ2-2|14|-
CASSLMPNTGELFF
TGTGCCAGCAGTTTGATGCCGAACACCGGGGAGCTGTTTTTT
>TRBV6-1|-|TRBJ2-7|12|-
CASSEVGYEQYF
TGTGCCAGCAGTGAAGTGGGCTACGAGCAGTACTTC
>TRBV5-5|few|TRBJ1-1|15|TRBD1
CASSLSWTGNTEAFF
TGTGCCAGCAGCTTATCCTGGACAGGGAACACTGAAGCTTTCTTT
>TRBV5-4|-|TRBJ1-6|15|-
CASSLGGAKMSPLHF
TGTGCCAGCAGCTTGGGGGGGGCTAAGATGTCACCCCTCCACTTT
>TRBV18|-|TRBJ2-2|14|-
CASSPGAGTGELFF
TGTGCCAGCTCACCAGGGGCAGGGACCGGGGAGCTGTTTTTT
>TRBV5-4|-|TRBJ2-5|16|TRBD2
CASSLASGGAQKTQYF
TGTGCCAGCAGCTTGGCTAGCGGGGGGGCCCAAAAGACCCAGTACTTC
>TRBV7-8|-|TRBJ1-5|15|TRBD1
CASSPTGSSNQPQHF
TGTGCCAGCAGCCCGACAGGGAGCAGCAATCAGCCCCAGCATTTT
>TRBV29-1|-|TRBJ2-7|12|TRBD1
CSALGQGHEQYF
TGCAGCGCCCTGGGACAGGGCCACGAGCAGTACTTC
>TRBV11-1|-|TRBJ2-3|18|TRBD2
CASSLALGAGGPTDTQYF
TGTGCCAGCAGCTTAGCTCTAGGAGCGGGGGGGCCCACAGATACGCAGTATTTT